This T cell receptor beta chain was documented in a study of blood T cell repertoires in COVID-19. Germline V gene sequence: CDR1 SGHVS, CDR2 FNYEAQ. The CDR3 sequence is 15 residues long. Trimming took off 5 bases at V and 3 bases at J, with 17 bases between the two ends. Original analysis: By means of reference gene primer amplification, nucleated cell counts were estimated. Produced via immunoSEQ multiplex PCR; TCRdb's table is partial and in-frame only. Clone size and the V and J calls come from that table; the DNA yielded D and trimming. The profile covers about 300,000 clones, with around 90% appearing a single time and 1.7% taken by the ten largest. Participants spanned ages about 18 to 90 years and resided in roughly 22 US areas. Cohort assignment relied on participant-reported clinical history.

This receptor was obtained from a woman in her thirties or forties who had recovered from COVID-19. Sequencing was done on a sample of PBMCs or T cells enriched from blood (not recorded which). J is TRBJ2-7 and V is TRBV7-6; D is perhaps TRBD1 (6 bases). CDR3 in amino acids: CASSRTVSPNYEQYF. The CDR3 DNA sequence: TGTGCCAGCAGCCGGACAGTATCGCCGAACTACGAGCAGTACTTC.